The clone carrying this TCR beta chain was detected once. The entry originates in a study of cytomegalovirus exposure and HLA in healthy donors. The germline V and J ends were trimmed by 8 bases and 4 bases, with 15 bases remaining between them. CDR1 is MNHEY and CDR2 is SMNVEV in the germline V gene (reference sequence). CDR3 size: 13 residues. It was with 60 Vbeta and 13 Jbeta primers that the PCR ran. The assay was immunoSEQ multiplex PCR, and TCRdb's table has in-frame clones only and misses some. The sample holds fewer than 100,000 clones; about 74% are singletons and the top ten take approximately 8%.

The clonotype was recovered from a female donor in good health and CMV-seronegative. The sample was PBMCs. J is TRBJ2-7 and V is TRBV27; TRBD1 might be the D (6 bases). This chain's CDR3 is CASGRQELYEQYF. The CDR3 nucleotides are TGTGCCAGCGGACGACAGGAGCTATACGAGCAGTACTTC.